A single sample gave rise to the 26 T cell receptor beta chains below, sequenced in a study of early T cells in non-severe SARS-CoV-2 infection. In TCRdb, the 5' RACE reads were re-called with MiXCR into one record per CDR3 protein. The top ten clones hold 13% of a sample with just under 65,000 distinct CDR3 sequences, almost 9% of them seen once. The specimen comprised whole blood, sampled at baseline. These receptors all come from an adult who was a healthcare worker with PCR-confirmed SARS-CoV-2 infection or an uninfected control (not recorded which).

This clonotype has a count of ten or more. The chain is built from TRBV6-6 and TRBJ1-3; D call uncertain. This CDR3 spans 15 amino acids. Germline V gene data show CDR1 as MNHNY and CDR2 as SVGAGI (reference sequence). V gave up 6 bases and J gave up 4 bases, with 16 bases separating them. The CDR3 bases are TGTGCCAGCAGACCTAGCGAGGCGTCCGGAAACACCATATATTTT. Amino acid sequence: CASRPSEASGNTIYF.

The chain is built from TRBV7-9 and TRBJ2-1; perhaps TRBD2 as D (5 bases). Trimming took 5 bases from V and 7 from J, leaving 18 bases between them. The CDR3 spans 15 residues. CDR1 SEHNR and CDR2 FQNEAQ come from the germline V gene (reference sequence). CDR3 sequence: CASSPNLASWNEQFF. The DNA of the CDR3 is TGTGCCAGCAGCCCCAATCTGGCTAGCTGGAATGAGCAGTTCTTC.

This clonotype was seen repeatedly, ten times or more. The J gene is TRBJ2-5, the V gene TRBV7-2, with a possible D match to TRBD2 (6 bases). Trimming took off 3 bases at V and 1 base at J, with 9 bases between the two ends. Looked up from germline, CDR1 is SGHTA and CDR2 is FQGNSA. The CDR3 consists of 14 residues. The CDR3 protein is CASSFQEGQETQYF. In DNA form, the CDR3 reads TGTGCCAGCAGCTTCCAGGAGGGCCAAGAGACCCAGTACTTC.

This clonotype is labeled as medium-sized (0.01 to 0.1%). V usage is TRBV6-2 or TRBV6-3 and J usage is TRBJ2-1; 7 nucleotides agree with TRBD2. CDR3 length: 15 amino acids. The ends lost 6 bases at V and 2 bases at J; junction bases unmatched: 7. Germline V lookup: CDR1 MNHEY, CDR2 SVGEGT. The CDR3 region is CASSRTSDPYNEQFF. The DNA of the CDR3 is TGTGCCAGCAGCCGTACTAGCGACCCCTACAATGAGCAGTTCTTC.

This clonotype was seen at least ten times. V gene TRBV7-2 combines with J gene TRBJ2-7; the match to TRBD1 covers 11 bases. Looked up from germline, CDR1 is SGHTA and CDR2 is FQGNSA. The CDR3 contains 16 residues. V shed 1 base, J shed 4 bases, and the junction held 6 bases outside the gene matches. The CDR3 here is CASSLVGTGGNYEQYF. CDR3 DNA sequence: TGTGCCAGCAGCTTAGTTGGGACAGGGGGGAATTACGAGCAGTACTTC. Together with reference TRBV7-2 and TRBJ2-7, the CDR3 gives the full variable domain: GAGVSQSPSNKVTEKGKDVELRCDPISGHTALYWYRQSLGQGLEFLIYFQGNSAPDKSGLPSDRFSAERTGGSVSTLTIQRTQQEDSAVYLCASSLVGTGGNYEQYFGPGTRLTVT.

There are a few counts of this clonotype. The gene calls are TRBV11-1 and TRBJ2-7; perhaps D is TRBD1 or TRBD2 (5 bases each). The germline V gene encodes CDR1 SGHAT and CDR2 FQDESV (reference sequence). This CDR3 has 15 amino acids. The V gene lost 1 base and the J gene lost 2 bases, with 12 bases spanning the gap. The CDR3 loop is CASSLVLGTTYEQYF. CDR3 sequence (DNA): TGTGCCAGCAGCTTAGTCCTGGGGACGACCTACGAGCAGTACTTC.

The rearrangement links TRBV7-2 to TRBJ2-4; a possible D gene is TRBD2 (7 bases). The CDR3 spans 16 residues. Looked up from germline, CDR1 is SGHTA and CDR2 is FQGNSA. Trimming removed 5 bases from V and 1 base from J, with 15 bases in between. The CDR3 protein is CASSSLGRGAKNIQYF. For the CDR3, the DNA is TGTGCCAGCAGCAGTCTAGGGAGGGGGGCCAAAAACATTCAGTACTTC.

This chain joins TRBV7-2 and TRBJ2-1; a possible D gene is TRBD2 (6 bases). The CDR3 consists of 15 residues. V was pared by 0 bases and J by 4 bases, with 10 bases between. Germline assignment: CDR1 SGHTA and CDR2 FQGNSA. The CDR3, as DNA: TGTGCCAGCAGCTTAGCGTGGGGACTTTACAATGAGCAGTTCTTC. It yields the protein CASSLAWGLYNEQFF.

This clonotype was detected a few times. The genes are TRBV6-5 and TRBJ2-3, with TRBD1 identical over 7 bases. The CDR3 runs to 13 residues. The J segment lost 4 bases and the V segment lost 2 bases, leaving 0 bases of the junction unmatched. Germline assignment: CDR1 MNHEY and CDR2 SVGAGI. This chain's CDR3 is CASSYDRADTQYF. DNA of the CDR3: TGTGCCAGCAGTTACGACAGGGCAGATACGCAGTATTTT.

At least ten counts were recorded for this clonotype. The chain carries TRBV5-1 and TRBJ2-7; TRBD1 matches 7 bases. V trimming: 4 bases; J trimming: 2 bases; junction bases outside the gene matches: 9. The germline V gene encodes CDR1 SGHRS and CDR2 YFSETQ. The CDR3 has 15 amino acids. CDR3 coding DNA: TGCGCCAGCAGCGGTTCAGGACAGGAACCCTACGAGCAGTACTTC. Residues: CASSGSGQEPYEQYF. Full variable domain (rest looked up from reference TRBV5-1 and TRBJ2-7): KAGVTQTPRYLIKTRGQQVTLSCSPISGHRSVSWYQQTPGQGLQFLFEYFSETQRNKGNFPGRFSGRQFSNSRSEMNVSTLELGDSALYLCASSGSGQEPYEQYFGPGTRLTVT.

In this sample, this clonotype turned up many times. The CDR3 nucleotides are TGTGCCAGCAGACTGACTAGCGGGAGTAACAACAATGAGCAGTTCTTC. This codes for CASRLTSGSNNNEQFF. V and J are TRBV6-1 and TRBJ2-1; TRBD2 agrees at 12 bases. J gave up 5 bases and V 6 bases, and 8 bases lay outside the gene matches. The CDR3 consists of 16 residues. Germline CDR1 and CDR2: MNHNS and SASEGT.

This chain uses TRBV5-4 with TRBJ1-4; D might be TRBD1 (5 bases). Germline values: CDR1 SGHNT, CDR2 YYREEE (reference sequence). CDR3 size: 14 residues. The V and J ends lost 2 bases and 8 bases respectively, with 13 bases between them. The CDR3 bases are TGTGCCAGCAGCTTCGGAGACAGAATAGAAAAACTGTTTTTT. Residues: CASSFGDRIEKLFF.

The chain links TRBV5-6 to TRBJ2-1, with 7 nucleotides matching TRBD2. CDR1 is SGHDT and CDR2 is YYEEEE in the germline V gene. V gave up 3 bases and J gave up 0 bases; unmatched junction bases: 6. The CDR3 sequence is 16 residues long. The CDR3 loop reads CASSSSSGSSYNEQFF. For the CDR3, the DNA is TGTGCCAGCAGCTCATCTAGCGGAAGCTCCTACAATGAGCAGTTCTTC.

This clonotype has a handful of counts. V gene TRBV18 combines with J gene TRBJ1-2, with D possibly being TRBD1 (6 bases). V lost 0 bases, J lost 7 bases, and 6 bases lay in between. This CDR3 has 12 amino acids. Per the germline V gene, CDR1 is KGHSH and CDR2 is LQKENI. The CDR3 DNA is TGTGCCAGCTCACCACCGGACAGTGGCTACACCTTC. It is translated as CASSPPDSGYTF.

This clonotype showed up many times. The chain couples TRBV18 to TRBJ2-2; 9 bases match TRBD1. With 5 bases clipped from V and 3 bases from J, the junction kept 4 bases outside the gene matches. Per the germline V gene, CDR1 is KGHSH and CDR2 is LQKENI. The CDR3 totals 15 residues. The CDR3 bases are TGTGCCAGCTCAACAGGACAGGGGCACACCGGGGAGCTGTTTTTT. Amino acids: CASSTGQGHTGELFF.

The table lists this clonotype with many counts. CDR3 loop: CASRTTDEQFF. As DNA, the CDR3 is TGTGCCAGCAGGACAACTGATGAGCAGTTCTTC. The chain employs TRBV6-5 and TRBJ2-1; unclear D gene. Trimming cost V 6 bases and J 8 bases, with 8 bases left between them. The V gene's germline CDR1 is MNHEY and CDR2 SVGAGI. CDR3 size: 11 residues.

This clonotype turned up a few times. The germline gene is not matched at one end of the junction; a read error may be the cause. This chain joins TRBV7-7 and TRBJ2-5; tentative D call: TRBD1 (5 bases). This CDR3 contains 14 residues. Looked up from germline, CDR1 is SSHAT and CDR2 is FNYEAQ (reference sequence). The CDR3 coding sequence is TGTGCTAGCAGCTCCTTCCAGGGTTCTGGGACCCAGTACTTC. This encodes CASSSFQGSGTQYF.

This clonotype was seen repeatedly, ten times or more. The chain is built from TRBV5-4 and TRBJ2-3; 10 bases agree with TRBD1. V shed 2 bases and J 6 bases; nucleotides not matched to a gene: 9. Germline CDR1 SGHNT, CDR2 YYREEE (reference sequence). The CDR3 consists of 16 residues. CDR3: CASSFSQGQGSDTQYF. CDR3 nucleotide sequence: TGTGCCAGCAGCTTTTCACAGGGACAGGGGTCGGATACGCAGTATTTT. Looking up the rest from reference TRBV5-4 and TRBJ2-3 gives the full variable domain: ETGVTQSPTHLIKTRGQQVTLRCSSQSGHNTVSWYQQALGQGPQFIFQYYREEENGRGNFPPRFSGLQFPNYSSELNVNALELDDSALYLCASSFSQGQGSDTQYFGPGTRLTVL.

This clonotype was seen a handful of times. The chain has TRBV12-3 or TRBV12-4 and TRBJ2-3, with D unclear. The germline V and J ends were trimmed by 5 bases and 6 bases, with 12 bases remaining between them. CDR3 length equals 13 residues. The CDR3 protein is CASSERPLDTQYF. The CDR3, as DNA: TGTGCCAGCAGTGAGCGACCCCTTGATACGCAGTATTTT.

The chain joins TRBV7-9 to TRBJ2-1; perhaps TRBD1 as D (5 bases). Trimming took 5 bases from V and 0 from J, leaving 14 bases between them. Germline V gives CDR1 SEHNR, CDR2 FQNEAQ (reference sequence). The length of the CDR3 is 16 residues. CDR3 protein: CASSRPQGVSYNEQFF. For the CDR3, the DNA is TGTGCCAGCAGCCGGCCTCAGGGTGTCTCCTACAATGAGCAGTTCTTC.

The chain couples TRBV12-3 or TRBV12-4 to TRBJ1-6, with a weak D call TRBD1 (5 bases). This CDR3 has 14 residues. The ends were cut back, 4 bases at V and 6 bases at J, with 10 bases in the middle. The CDR3 spells CASSWDLTNSPLHF. CDR3 sequence (DNA): TGTGCCAGCAGTTGGGACCTAACTAATTCACCCCTCCACTTT.

This clonotype was counted only a few times. The chain uses TRBV7-9 and TRBJ1-6, with unresolved D. Trimming took off 6 bases at V and 7 bases at J, with 13 bases between the two ends. Per the germline V gene, CDR1 is SEHNR and CDR2 is FQNEAQ (reference sequence). This CDR3 region has 14 residues. The CDR3 DNA reads as TGTGCCAGCAGGCCCTCCGGGGAGAATTCACCCCTCCACTTT. Translated: CASRPSGENSPLHF.

This clonotype came up many times. The V and J genes are TRBV5-3 and TRBJ2-2; 11 nucleotides match TRBD2. TRBV5-3 is an ORF for which the function is uncertain. The CDR3 spans 20 residues. V trimming: 5 bases; J trimming: 0 bases; junction bases outside the gene matches: 15. The CDR3 DNA follows: TGTGCCAGAAGGGCCGGGACTAGCGGACCCCGAGAGTCGAACACCGGGGAGCTGTTTTTT. Amino acids: CARRAGTSGPRESNTGELFF.

The chain carries TRBV2 and TRBJ2-1, with a possible D match to TRBD2 (5 bases). This CDR3 has 10 amino acids. The germline V gene encodes CDR1 SNHLY and CDR2 FYNNEI. The germline V and J ends were trimmed by 6 bases and 10 bases, with 7 bases remaining between them. CDR3 in amino acids: CASSGLEQFF. DNA of the CDR3: TGTGCCAGCAGCGGACTGGAGCAGTTCTTC.

The chain is built from TRBV19 and TRBJ1-3; tentatively, D is TRBD1 (5 bases). The germline V gene encodes CDR1 LNHDA and CDR2 SQIVND (reference sequence). There are 14 residues in the CDR3. V lost 8 bases and J 4 bases, leaving 15 bases between the germline ends. The CDR3 region is CASSLWTSGNTIYF. CDR3 DNA: TGTGCCAGTTCCCTCTGGACAAGCGGAAACACCATATATTTT.

For this clonotype: This sequence may be a read error, since a much larger clone differs from it by one base. This rearrangement joins TRBV12-3 or TRBV12-4 to TRBJ1-5; no reliable D call. This CDR3 is 14 amino acids long. Trimming removed 3 bases from V and 7 bases from J, with 13 bases in between. The CDR3 sequence: CASSFYWVIQPQHF. CDR3 nucleotides: TGTGCCAGCAGTTTTTATTGGGTTATACAGCCCCAGCATTTT.